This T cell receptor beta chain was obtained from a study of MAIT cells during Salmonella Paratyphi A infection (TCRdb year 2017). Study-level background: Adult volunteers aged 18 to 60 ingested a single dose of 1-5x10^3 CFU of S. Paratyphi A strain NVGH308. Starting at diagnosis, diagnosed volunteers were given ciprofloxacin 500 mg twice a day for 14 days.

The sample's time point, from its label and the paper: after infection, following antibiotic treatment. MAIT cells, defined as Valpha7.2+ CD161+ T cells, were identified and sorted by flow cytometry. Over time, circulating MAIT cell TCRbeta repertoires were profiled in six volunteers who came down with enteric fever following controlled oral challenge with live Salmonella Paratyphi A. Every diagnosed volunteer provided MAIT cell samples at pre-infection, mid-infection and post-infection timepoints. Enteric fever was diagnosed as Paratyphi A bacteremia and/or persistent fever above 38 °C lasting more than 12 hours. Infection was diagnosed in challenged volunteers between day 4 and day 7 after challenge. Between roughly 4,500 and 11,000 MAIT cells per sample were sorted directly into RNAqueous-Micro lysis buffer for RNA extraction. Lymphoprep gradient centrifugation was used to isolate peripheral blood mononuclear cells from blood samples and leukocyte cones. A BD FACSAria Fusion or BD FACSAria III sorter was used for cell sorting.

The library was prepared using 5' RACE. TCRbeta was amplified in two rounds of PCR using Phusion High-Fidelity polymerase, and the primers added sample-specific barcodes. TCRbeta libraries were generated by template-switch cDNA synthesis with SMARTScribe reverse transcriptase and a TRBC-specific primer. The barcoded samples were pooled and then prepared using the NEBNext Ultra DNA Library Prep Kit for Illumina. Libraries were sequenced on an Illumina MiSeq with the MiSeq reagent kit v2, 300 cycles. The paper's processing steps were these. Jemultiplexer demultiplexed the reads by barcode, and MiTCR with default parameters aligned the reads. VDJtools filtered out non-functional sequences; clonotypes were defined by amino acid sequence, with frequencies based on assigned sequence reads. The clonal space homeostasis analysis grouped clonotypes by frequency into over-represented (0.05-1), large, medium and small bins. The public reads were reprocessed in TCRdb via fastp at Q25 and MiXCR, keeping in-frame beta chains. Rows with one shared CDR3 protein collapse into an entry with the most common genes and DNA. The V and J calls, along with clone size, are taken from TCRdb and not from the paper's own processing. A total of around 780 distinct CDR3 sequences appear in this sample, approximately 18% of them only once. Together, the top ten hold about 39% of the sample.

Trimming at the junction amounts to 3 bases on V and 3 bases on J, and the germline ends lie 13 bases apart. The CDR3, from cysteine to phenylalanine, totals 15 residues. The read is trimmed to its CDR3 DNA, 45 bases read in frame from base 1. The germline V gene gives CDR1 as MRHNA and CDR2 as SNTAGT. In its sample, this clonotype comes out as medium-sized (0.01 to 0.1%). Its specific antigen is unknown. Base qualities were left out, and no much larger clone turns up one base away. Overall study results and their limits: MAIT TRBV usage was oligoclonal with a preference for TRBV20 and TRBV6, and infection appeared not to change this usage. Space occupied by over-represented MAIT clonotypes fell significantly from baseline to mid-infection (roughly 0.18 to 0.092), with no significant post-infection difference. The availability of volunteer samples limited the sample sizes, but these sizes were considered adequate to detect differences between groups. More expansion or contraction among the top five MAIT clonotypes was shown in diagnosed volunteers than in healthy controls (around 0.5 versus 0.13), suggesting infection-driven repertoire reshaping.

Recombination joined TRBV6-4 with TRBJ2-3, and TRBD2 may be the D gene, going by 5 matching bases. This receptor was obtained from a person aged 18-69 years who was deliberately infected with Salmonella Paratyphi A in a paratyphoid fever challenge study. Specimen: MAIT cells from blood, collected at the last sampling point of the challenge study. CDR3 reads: CASSEGVQRTDTQYF. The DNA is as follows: TGTGCCAGCAGTGAGGGAGTTCAGCGGACAGATACGCAGTATTTT.